This TCR beta chain comes out of a study of T cells after yellow fever vaccination. The J segment lost 6 bases and the V segment lost 3 bases, leaving 8 bases of the junction unmatched. The CDR3 has 14 amino acids. Looked up from germline, CDR1 is SGHRS and CDR2 is YFSETQ. This clonotype was picked up many times. Its antigen is as yet unknown. General observations from the study: Once the booster was given, most primary-vaccination clones reappeared, at approximately 97% for CD4 and roughly 90% for CD8. Though weaker, the secondary response peaked faster, on day 5 versus 15.

The 5'RACE template-switching step produced TCR cDNA and added a universal primer site and UMIs. TCRdb recomputed calls from the 5' RACE reads with MiXCR, one row per CDR3 protein. The sample comprises around 65,000 distinct CDR3 sequences, roughly 6% of which are singletons, and under 2.5% rests with the top ten. This TCR was sampled from a man aged 18-30 years who received the YFV17D yellow fever vaccine. The specimen comprised CD4+ T cells sorted from PBMCs, sampled roughly 14 days after the first yellow fever vaccination. V usage is TRBV5-1 and J usage is TRBJ2-7, with 8 nucleotides matching TRBD1. CDR3 protein: CASSSDRGGLEQYV. The CDR3 nucleotides read TGCGCCAGCAGCTCCGACAGGGGAGGTCTCGAGCAGTACGTC.